The 4 T cell receptor beta chains given below trace back to one sample, sequenced in a study of shared clonotypes between healthy human individuals. Measured with immunoSEQ multiplex PCR; TCRdb has only the in-frame clones, and not every one. The table lists roughly 2 million clones, 85% to 95% of them singletons. Material: naive CD4+ T cells sorted from blood. Subset specified: CD45RA+ positively selected. The receptors originated from a man in his late teens or twenties in good health.

Concerning this clone: At one boundary the junction diverges from the germline segment, which might be a read error. This chain connects TRBV7-7 to TRBJ2-7, with D perhaps TRBD1 (6 bases). The CDR3 length is 14 residues. Germline loops: CDR1 SSHAT, CDR2 FNYEAQ (reference sequence). The CDR3 nucleotides are TGTGCTAGCAGCTTAGGCCGGGACATCGGCGAGCAGTACTTC. Its translation: CASSLGRDIGEQYF.

The chain carries TRBV28 and TRBJ2-7, with 9 positions matching TRBD1. CDR1 MDHEN and CDR2 SYDVKM come from the germline V gene. The CDR3 is 14 amino acids. V trimming: 5 bases; J trimming: 5 bases; junction bases outside the gene matches: 7. CDR3 region: CASSAGTGTDEQYF. CDR3 coding DNA: TGTGCCAGCAGTGCCGGGACAGGGACCGACGAGCAGTACTTC.

This clone was seen just once. The chain joins TRBV15 to TRBJ2-2, with a possible D match to TRBD1 (6 bases). Germline CDR1 is LNHNV and CDR2 is YYDKDF (reference sequence). CDR3 size: 15 residues. V lost 1 base and J lost 7, with 13 bases in between. The CDR3 region is CATSRAQGDNGELFF. DNA of the CDR3: TGTGCCACCAGCAGAGCACAGGGCGATAACGGGGAGCTGTTTTTT.

A single count supports this clone. The V and J genes are TRBV27 and TRBJ2-7; D remains unclear. Germline CDR1 and CDR2: MNHEY and SMNVEV (reference sequence). CDR3 length equals 13 residues. V was cut by 2 bases and J by 6 bases, with 11 bases left in between. The CDR3 DNA is TGTGCCAGCAGTTTACAGTTAGGGCCCGAGCAGTACTTC. It codes for CASSLQLGPEQYF.